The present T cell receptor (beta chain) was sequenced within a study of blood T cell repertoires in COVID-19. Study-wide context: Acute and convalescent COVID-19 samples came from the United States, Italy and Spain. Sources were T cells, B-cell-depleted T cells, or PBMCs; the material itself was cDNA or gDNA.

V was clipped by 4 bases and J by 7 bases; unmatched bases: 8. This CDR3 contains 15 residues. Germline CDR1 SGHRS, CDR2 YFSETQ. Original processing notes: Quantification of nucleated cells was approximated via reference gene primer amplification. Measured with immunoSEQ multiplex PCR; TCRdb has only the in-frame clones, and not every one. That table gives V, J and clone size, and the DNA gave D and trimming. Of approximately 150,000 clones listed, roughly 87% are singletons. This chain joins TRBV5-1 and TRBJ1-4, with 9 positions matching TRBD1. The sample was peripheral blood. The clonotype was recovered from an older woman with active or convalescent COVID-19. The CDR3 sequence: CASSPSGTGIEKLFF. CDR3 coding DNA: TGCGCCAGCAGCCCGTCCGGGACAGGGATTGAAAAACTGTTTTTT.